This entry lists 19 T cell receptor beta chains sequenced from one sample in a study of shared clonotypes between healthy human individuals (dated by TCRdb to about 2020). Preparation of the library involved the immunoSEQ multiplex PCR assay. TCRdb took over this immuneACCESS table, retaining in-frame rearrangements with V and J assigned. Such tables are incomplete; in checked studies, under half of the missing clones stem from an unresolved V gene, and the remainder is unexplained. This sample has roughly 2 million clones in its table, and about 95% of those were observed once. The top ten clonotypes cover approximately 1.2% of the sample. CD8 naive samples consisted of CD45RO-negative cells that were positively selected for CCR7, yielding a CD45RA+CCR7+ population without TemRA cells. Sequencing was done on a sample of naive CD8+ T cells sorted from blood. The cell subset or site label on this specimen signifies: CD45RA+CCR7+. Receptor source: a young man in good health.

V is TRBV20-1 and J is TRBJ1-1, with D possibly TRBD1 on 5 matching bases. Germline CDR1 and CDR2: DFQATT and SNEGSKA (reference sequence). The CDR3 has 9 amino acids. This CDR3 is CRLGDTAFF. The CDR3 DNA is TGCAGGCTAGGGGATACGGCTTTCTTT.

The chain couples TRBV5-1 to TRBJ2-1, with 8 bases matching TRBD1. The germline V gene has CDR1 SGHRS and CDR2 YFSETQ. Losses at the gene ends were 2 bases for V and 4 bases for J; bases not matched to a gene: 2. This CDR3 is built from 14 residues. Here the CDR3 DNA reads TGCGCCAGCAGCTTTTACAGGGGGTACAATGAGCAGTTCTTC. Amino acid sequence: CASSFYRGYNEQFF.

With regard to this clone: The same CDR3 is also encoded by other DNA sequences in this sample. This sequence joins TRBV25-1 and TRBJ2-5; the D is unclear. Germline V gene data show CDR1 as MGHDK and CDR2 as SYGVNS. The CDR3 is made up of 13 amino acids. The V gene lost 1 base and the J gene lost 2 bases, with 5 bases spanning the gap. CDR3 sequence (DNA): TGTGCCAGCAGTGAATTGGGACAAGAGACCCAGTACTTC. This codes for CASSELGQETQYF.

With respect to this clone: The identical CDR3 is also encoded by other nucleotide sequences in the sample. The V gene is TRBV6-5, the J gene TRBJ2-3, with D maybe TRBD1 (5 bases). V lost 2 bases, J lost 4 bases, and 7 bases lay in between. The V gene's germline CDR1 is MNHEY and CDR2 SVGAGI. The CDR3 has 13 residues. DNA of the CDR3: TGTGCCAGCAGTTACGGACAATCAGATACGCAGTATTTT. Translating gives CASSYGQSDTQYF.

This clone was detected only once. The chain uses TRBV5-1 and TRBJ2-1, with 8 bases fitting TRBD2. Per germline, CDR1 SGHRS and CDR2 YFSETQ. This CDR3 is built from 15 residues. J gave up 5 bases and V 4 bases, and 8 bases lay outside the gene matches. The CDR3 is CASSLIDGRDNEQFF. The CDR3 region has the DNA TGCGCCAGCAGCCTGATTGACGGGAGGGACAATGAGCAGTTCTTC.

V is TRBV11-2 and J is TRBJ1-5, with TRBD1 as a possible D gene (6 bases). Germline CDR1 reads SGHAT; CDR2 reads FQNNGV. Trimming left V 1 base short and J 2 bases short, with 6 bases between. The CDR3 sequence is 14 residues long. As DNA, the CDR3 is TGTGCCAGCAGCTTAGCAGGGGGCAATCAGCCCCAGCATTTT. Its protein product is CASSLAGGNQPQHF.

Written as DNA, the CDR3 is TGCAGCGTTGTTGCTTCGATTTACGAGCAGTACTTC. Translating gives CSVVASIYEQYF. V and J are TRBV29-1 and TRBJ2-7; D is ambiguous. CDR1 is SQVTM and CDR2 is ANQGSEA in the germline V gene. The germline V and J ends were trimmed by 4 bases and 4 bases, with 11 bases remaining between them. The CDR3 is 12 amino acids.

The genes are TRBV7-3 and TRBJ2-3; TRBD2 might be the D (6 bases). Trimming removed 0 bases at V and 4 bases at J, with 8 bases between. Germline V gene sequence: CDR1 SGHTA, CDR2 FQGTGA. This CDR3 region has 14 residues. The CDR3 spells CASSLTGGPDTQYF. CDR3 nucleotide sequence: TGTGCCAGCAGCTTAACGGGGGGTCCAGATACGCAGTATTTT.

This sequence joins TRBV29-1 and TRBJ2-7, with TRBD2 matching over 8 bases. The V segment lost 4 bases and the J segment 0 bases; nucleotides outside the gene matches: 5. Germline V gene lookup returns CDR1 SQVTM and CDR2 ANQGSEA. The CDR3 totals 14 residues. The CDR3 is CSVAQRESSYEQYF. The CDR3 nucleotides read TGCAGCGTTGCCCAGCGGGAGAGCTCCTACGAGCAGTACTTC.

The chain couples TRBV7-2 to TRBJ2-7, with TRBD1 matching 8 bases. The CDR3 runs to 16 residues. J gave up 1 base and V 0 bases, and 5 bases lay outside the gene matches. Germline V gives CDR1 SGHTA, CDR2 FQGNSA. CDR3 residues: CASSLAGQVLSYEQYF. The CDR3 DNA follows: TGTGCCAGCAGCTTAGCGGGACAGGTCCTATCCTACGAGCAGTACTTC. Complete variable domain (other parts from reference TRBV7-2 and TRBJ2-7): GAGVSQSPSNKVTEKGKDVELRCDPISGHTALYWYRQSLGQGLEFLIYFQGNSAPDKSGLPSDRFSAERTGGSVSTLTIQRTQQEDSAVYLCASSLAGQVLSYEQYFGPGTRLTVT.

The rearrangement links TRBV27 to TRBJ2-2; no clear D gene. Trimming shortened V by 0 bases and J by 6 bases, and 11 bases separated the two germline ends. This CDR3 spans 15 amino acids. The V gene's germline CDR1 is MNHEY and CDR2 SMNVEV (reference sequence). CDR3 residues: CASSLSDPTPGELFF. In DNA form, the CDR3 reads TGTGCCAGCAGTTTATCAGACCCAACGCCCGGGGAGCTGTTTTTT.

This chain joins TRBV5-4 and TRBJ1-1; the D gene is possibly TRBD1 (5 bases). The V end was cut by 7 bases, the J end by 6 bases, with 16 bases between. CDR3 length: 13 amino acids. Germline V gene sequence: CDR1 SGHNT, CDR2 YYREEE (reference sequence). The CDR3, as DNA: TGTGCCAGCTCTGTGGGCGGGGGAGCTGAAGCTTTCTTT. Translating it yields CASSVGGGAEAFF.

The chain joins TRBV27 to TRBJ2-7, with 8 positions matching TRBD1. The junction had 4 bases not matched to a gene; V was cut back by 3 bases and J by 0 bases. The CDR3 spans 15 residues. Germline V gives CDR1 MNHEY, CDR2 SMNVEV (reference sequence). The CDR3 DNA follows: TGTGCCAGCAGTTTTGGACAGGGAGCCTCCTACGAGCAGTACTTC. Translating it yields CASSFGQGASYEQYF.

This chain uses TRBV5-1 with TRBJ1-3, with D perhaps TRBD1 (6 bases). Trimming took off 4 bases at V and 9 bases at J, with 17 bases between the two ends. Per germline, CDR1 SGHRS and CDR2 YFSETQ. The CDR3 is 14 amino acids. CDR3 residues: CASSMGQADTTIYF. The CDR3 DNA reads as TGCGCCAGCAGCATGGGACAAGCGGATACCACCATATATTTT. The full variable domain, with the rest looked up from reference TRBV5-1 and TRBJ1-3, is KAGVTQTPRYLIKTRGQQVTLSCSPISGHRSVSWYQQTPGQGLQFLFEYFSETQRNKGNFPGRFSGRQFSNSRSEMNVSTLELGDSALYLCASSMGQADTTIYFGEGSWLTVV.

V usage is TRBV27 and J usage is TRBJ2-3; D is perhaps TRBD1 (6 bases). CDR1 MNHEY and CDR2 SMNVEV come from the germline V gene (reference sequence). CDR3 size: 17 residues. The V end lost 4 bases, the J end lost 1 base, and 18 bases lay between the germline ends. This CDR3 reads CASSSLIGGTGTDTQYF. CDR3 bases: TGTGCCAGCAGTTCCCTTATAGGGGGAACTGGCACAGATACGCAGTATTTT.

About this clone itself: The sample holds other DNA sequences that translate to the same CDR3. V gene TRBV7-9 combines with J gene TRBJ2-1, with TRBD2 matching 9 bases. In germline, CDR1 is SEHNR, CDR2 FQNEAQ (reference sequence). The CDR3 is 15 residues long. V lost 5 bases and J lost 1; bases outside the gene matches: 3. The CDR3 coding sequence is TGTGCCAGCAGCCTGCTAGCGGGGTCCTACAATGAGCAGTTCTTC. It specifies CASSLLAGSYNEQFF.

The chain uses TRBV5-4 and TRBJ1-1; D is ambiguous. The CDR3 has 14 amino acids. Germline V gene data show CDR1 as SGHNT and CDR2 as YYREEE (reference sequence). V lost 4 bases to trimming and J lost 1 base, with 11 bases between them. CDR3 DNA sequence: TGTGCCAGCAGCCGTTGGTGGGGGAACACTGAAGCTTTCTTT. Translation: CASSRWWGNTEAFF.

V gene TRBV28 combines with J gene TRBJ1-2; tentatively, D is TRBD1 (5 bases). Trimming took off 3 bases at V and 1 base at J, with 12 bases between the two ends. Germline V lookup: CDR1 MDHEN, CDR2 SYDVKM. The CDR3 contains 15 residues. The CDR3: CASSFGGDGNYGYTF. The CDR3 coding sequence is TGTGCCAGCAGTTTTGGGGGAGACGGTAACTATGGCTACACCTTC.

The V call is TRBV2, the J call TRBJ2-1, with TRBD2 matching over 9 bases. V shed 2 bases and J 6 bases; nucleotides not matched to a gene: 14. Germline lookup yields CDR1 SNHLY and CDR2 FYNNEI. CDR3 length: 18 amino acids. CDR3 DNA sequence: TGTGCCAGCAGTGAAAGCGTAGGGGCTAGCGGGACCGTCAATGAGCAGTTCTTC. Translation: CASSESVGASGTVNEQFF.